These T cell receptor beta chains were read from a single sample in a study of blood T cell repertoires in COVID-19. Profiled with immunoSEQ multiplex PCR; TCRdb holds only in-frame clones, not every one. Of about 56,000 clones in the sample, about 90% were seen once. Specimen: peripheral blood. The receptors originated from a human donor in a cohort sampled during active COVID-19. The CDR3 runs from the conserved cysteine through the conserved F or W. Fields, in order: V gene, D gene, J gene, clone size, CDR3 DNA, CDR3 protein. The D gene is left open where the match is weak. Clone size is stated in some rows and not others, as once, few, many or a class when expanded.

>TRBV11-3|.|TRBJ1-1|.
TGTGCCAGCAGGGCACGCTCGAACACTGAAGCTTTCTTT
CASRARSNTEAFF
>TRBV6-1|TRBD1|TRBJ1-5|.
TGTGCCAGCAGTGTCGGGACAGCAACTTATAGCAATCAGCCCCAGCATTTT
CASSVGTATYSNQPQHF
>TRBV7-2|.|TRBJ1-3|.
TGTGCCAGCAGCTTGAACCAGGGATCTTTCCTCAGCTCTGGAAACACCATATATTTT
CASSLNQGSFLSSGNTIYF
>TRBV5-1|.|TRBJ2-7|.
TGCGCCAGCAGCCTTCTAGGATACTCCTACGAGCAGTACTTC
CASSLLGYSYEQYF
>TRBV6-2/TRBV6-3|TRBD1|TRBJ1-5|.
TGTGCCAGCAGTTACGAGGGGGCAAGCAATCAGCCCCAGCATTTT
CASSYEGASNQPQHF
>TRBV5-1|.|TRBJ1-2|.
TGCGCCAGCAGTCCCGGGACTACCAACTATGGCTACACCTTC
CASSPGTTNYGYTF
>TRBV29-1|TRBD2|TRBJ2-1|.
TGCAGCGTTCTCCTAGCGGGGGTACAGAATGAGCAGTTCTTC
CSVLLAGVQNEQFF
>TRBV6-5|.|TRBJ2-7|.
TGTGCCAGCAGTTACGGAGGGGCTCCCCTTTACGAGCAGTACTTC
CASSYGGAPLYEQYF
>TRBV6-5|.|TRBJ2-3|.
TGTGCCAGCAGGGGGGGTGGGAATACGCAGTATTTT
CASRGGGNTQYF
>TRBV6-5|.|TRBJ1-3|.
TGTGCCAGCAGGGCGGGTGCTGGAAACACCATATATTTT
CASRAGAGNTIYF
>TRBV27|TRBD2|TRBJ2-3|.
TGTGCCAGCGCGTCCCCCGGGGGGGCCACAGATACGCAGTATTTT
CASASPGGATDTQYF
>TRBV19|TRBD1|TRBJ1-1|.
TGTGCCAGTAGTATCATCCGGACAGGGCTGAACACTGAAGCTTTCTTT
CASSIIRTGLNTEAFF
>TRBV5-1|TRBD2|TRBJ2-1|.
TGCGCCAGCATCTCCGATAGCGGGGGGGCCTACAATGAGCAGTTCTTC
CASISDSGGAYNEQFF
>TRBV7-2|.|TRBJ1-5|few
TGTGCCAGCAGCTTCGGAGGGACTGGCAATCAGCCCCAGCATTTT
CASSFGGTGNQPQHF
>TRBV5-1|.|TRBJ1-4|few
TGCGCCAGCAGCTTGGGCTACTCTAACAGGGCCGGGATCGAAAAACTGTTTTTT
CASSLGYSNRAGIEKLFF
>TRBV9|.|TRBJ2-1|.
TGTGCCAGCAGCGTAGGGGGAGACCATGAGCAGTTCTTC
CASSVGGDHEQFF
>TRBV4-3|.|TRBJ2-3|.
TGCGCCAGCAGCCAAGAGTCCAGCCGGGGGACGACAGATACGCAGTATTTT
CASSQESSRGTTDTQYF
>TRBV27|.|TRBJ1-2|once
TGTGCCAGCAAATCCGGTGACAGAACTGGCTACACCTTC
CASKSGDRTGYTF
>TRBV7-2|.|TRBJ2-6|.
TGTGCCAGCAGCTTCACCCCCCAAGCGTCTGGGGCCAACGTCCTGACTTTC
CASSFTPQASGANVLTF
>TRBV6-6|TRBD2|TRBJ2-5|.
TGTGCCAGCAGTTTTTACGGGACTAGCGGCCAAGAGACCCAGTACTTC
CASSFYGTSGQETQYF
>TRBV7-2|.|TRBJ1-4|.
TGTGCCAGCAGTCTCTTTCGGGGATCAACTAATGAAAAACTGTTTTTT
CASSLFRGSTNEKLFF
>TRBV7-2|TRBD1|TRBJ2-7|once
TGTGCCAGCAGTCCATTCCGCGAGGGGGCGGGCGAGCAGTACTTC
CASSPFREGAGEQYF
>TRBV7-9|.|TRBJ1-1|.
TGTGCCAGCAGCACCACAGGACGGTTGAACACTGAAGCTTTCTTT
CASSTTGRLNTEAFF
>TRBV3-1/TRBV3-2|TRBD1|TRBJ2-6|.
TGTGCCAGCAGCCCAACAGGGGCAGGGGCCAACGTCCTGACTTTC
CASSPTGAGANVLTF
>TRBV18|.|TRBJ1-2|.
TGTGCCAGCTCACCCGCGGCAGGGGTCTCAGCTAACTATGGCTACACCTTC
CASSPAAGVSANYGYTF
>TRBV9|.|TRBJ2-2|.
TGTGCCAGCAGCGTATGGTCCTGGAGAGACACCGGGGAGCTGTTTTTT
CASSVWSWRDTGELFF
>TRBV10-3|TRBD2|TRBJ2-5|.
TGTGCCATCAGTGCCCAACCGGGACTAGCGGGAGTCCAAGAGACCCAGTACTTC
CAISAQPGLAGVQETQYF
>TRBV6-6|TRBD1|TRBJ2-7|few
TGTGCCAGCAGCCTGACAGGGGGCGAAGTAAGGGGGTACTTC
CASSLTGGEVRGYF
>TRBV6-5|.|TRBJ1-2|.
TGTGCCAGCAGTTACGATCGGGGCTATGGCTACACCTTC
CASSYDRGYGYTF